Reported below is one T cell receptor (beta chain). Different DNA sequences within this sample yield the same CDR3. V was trimmed by 5 bases and J by 1 base, leaving 5 bases between them. This CDR3 has 12 residues. Germline V CDR1 and CDR2: MDHEN, SYDVKM. PCR was performed using 60 Vbeta and 13 Jbeta primers. The data were produced by immunoSEQ multiplex PCR, yet TCRdb's version contains in-frame clones alone and is incomplete. This table has 170,000 or so clones, under 85% appearing once. The data were taken from a study of cytomegalovirus exposure and HLA in healthy donors. The chain uses TRBV28 and TRBJ1-2, with D hard to call. This TCR derives from a male donor in good health and CMV-seronegative. The sequenced material came from PBMCs. The CDR3 region is CASSPLNYGYTF. CDR3 coding DNA: TGTGCCAGCAGTCCCCTTAACTATGGCTACACCTTC.